The clone carrying this T cell receptor (beta chain) was seen more than once but under ten times. Antigen: not known. This record comes from a study of cytomegalovirus exposure and HLA in healthy donors. Overall study context: From HLA-typed donors, an early data release held 70 million to 95 million unique TCRs.

PCR was performed using 60 Vbeta and 13 Jbeta primers. Sequenced by immunoSEQ multiplex PCR; TCRdb stores in-frame clones only, minus some. Here the sample spans some 200,000 clones, roughly 13% being singletons. Germline lookup yields CDR1 SEHNR and CDR2 FQNEAQ (reference sequence). There are 17 residues in the CDR3. V shed 5 bases and J shed 7 bases, with 24 bases lying between them. Study outcomes and limitations: When analyzed later, a missense DCLRE1C variant was found to be linked to TCR beta V- and J-gene trimming. In a later analysis, at a false discovery rate of 0.05, about 15,000 TCR beta sequences were associated with HLA alleles.

Sequencing was done on a sample of PBMCs. The TCR was taken from a man in his fifties or sixties in good health and CMV-seropositive. The V gene is TRBV7-9, the J gene TRBJ2-1, with D perhaps matching TRBD2 (6 bases). The CDR3, as DNA: TGTGCCAGCAGCCCCCGGGACTCTCCTGGGTCGTGGAATGAGCAGTTCTTC. It is translated as CASSPRDSPGSWNEQFF.